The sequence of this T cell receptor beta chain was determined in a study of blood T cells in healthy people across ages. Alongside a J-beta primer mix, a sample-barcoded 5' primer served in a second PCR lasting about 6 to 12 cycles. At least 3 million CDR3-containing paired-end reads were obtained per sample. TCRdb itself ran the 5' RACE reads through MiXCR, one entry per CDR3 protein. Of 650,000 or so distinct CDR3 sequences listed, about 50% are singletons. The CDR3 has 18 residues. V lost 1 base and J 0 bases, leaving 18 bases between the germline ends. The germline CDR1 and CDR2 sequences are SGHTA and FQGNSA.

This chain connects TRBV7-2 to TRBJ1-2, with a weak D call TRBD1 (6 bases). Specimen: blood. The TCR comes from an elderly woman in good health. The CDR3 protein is CASSLVAQGSLTNYGYTF. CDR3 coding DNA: TGTGCCAGCAGCTTAGTCGCCCAGGGGAGTCTCACTAACTATGGCTACACCTTC. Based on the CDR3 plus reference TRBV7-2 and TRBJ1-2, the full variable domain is GAGVSQSPSNKVTEKGKDVELRCDPISGHTALYWYRQSLGQGLEFLIYFQGNSAPDKSGLPSDRFSAERTGGSVSTLTIQRTQQEDSAVYLCASSLVAQGSLTNYGYTFGSGTRLTVV.